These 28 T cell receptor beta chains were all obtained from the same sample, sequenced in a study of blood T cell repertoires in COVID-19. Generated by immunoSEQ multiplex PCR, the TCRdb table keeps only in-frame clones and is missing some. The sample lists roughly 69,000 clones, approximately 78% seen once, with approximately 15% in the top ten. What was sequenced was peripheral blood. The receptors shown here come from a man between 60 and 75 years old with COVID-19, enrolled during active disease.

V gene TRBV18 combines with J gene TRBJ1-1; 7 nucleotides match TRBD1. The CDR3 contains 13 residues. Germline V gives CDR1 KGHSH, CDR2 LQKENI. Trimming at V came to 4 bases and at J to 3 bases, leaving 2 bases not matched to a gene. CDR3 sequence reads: CASSQGADTEAFF. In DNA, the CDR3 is TGTGCCAGCTCACAGGGGGCTGACACTGAAGCTTTCTTT.

CDR3: CASSLGGTRGRQTQYF. The DNA for the CDR3 is TGTGCCAGCAGCTTAGGTGGGACTAGGGGGAGGCAGACCCAGTACTTC. V and J are TRBV7-2 and TRBJ2-5; 8 bases agree with TRBD2. Germline CDR1 is SGHTA and CDR2 is FQGNSA. With 1 base clipped from V and 6 bases from J, the junction kept 10 bases outside the gene matches. The CDR3 has 16 amino acids.

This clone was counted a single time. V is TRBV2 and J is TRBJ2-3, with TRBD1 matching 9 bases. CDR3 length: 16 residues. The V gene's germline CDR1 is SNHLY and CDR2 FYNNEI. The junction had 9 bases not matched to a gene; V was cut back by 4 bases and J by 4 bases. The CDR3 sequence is CASSGTGGFPPDTQYF. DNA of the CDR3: TGTGCCAGCAGTGGTACAGGGGGCTTCCCCCCAGATACGCAGTATTTT.

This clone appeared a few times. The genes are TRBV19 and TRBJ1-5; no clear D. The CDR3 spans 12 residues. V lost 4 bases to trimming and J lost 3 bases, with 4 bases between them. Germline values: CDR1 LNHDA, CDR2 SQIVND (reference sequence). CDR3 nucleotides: TGTGCCAGTAGTAGCGCCAATCAGCCCCAGCATTTT. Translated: CASSSANQPQHF.

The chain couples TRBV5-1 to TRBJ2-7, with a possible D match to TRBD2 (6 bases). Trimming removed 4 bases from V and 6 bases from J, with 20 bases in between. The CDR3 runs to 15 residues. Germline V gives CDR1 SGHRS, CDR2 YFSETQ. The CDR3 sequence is CASSPTPGEQSEQYF. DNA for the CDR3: TGCGCCAGCAGCCCCACACCGGGAGAGCAGAGCGAGCAGTACTTC.

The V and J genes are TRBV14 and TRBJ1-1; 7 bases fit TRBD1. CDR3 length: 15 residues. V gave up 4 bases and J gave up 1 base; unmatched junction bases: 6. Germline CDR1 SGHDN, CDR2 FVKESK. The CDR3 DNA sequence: TGTGCCAGCAGCCGCCTTACAGGGGCGAACACTGAAGCTTTCTTT. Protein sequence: CASSRLTGANTEAFF.

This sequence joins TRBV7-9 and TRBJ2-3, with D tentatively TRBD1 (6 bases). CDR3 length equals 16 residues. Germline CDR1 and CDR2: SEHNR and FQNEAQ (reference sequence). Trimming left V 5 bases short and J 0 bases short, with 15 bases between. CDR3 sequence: CASSRTRGQSTDTQYF. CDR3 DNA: TGTGCCAGCAGCCGAACCCGAGGACAGAGCACAGATACGCAGTATTTT.

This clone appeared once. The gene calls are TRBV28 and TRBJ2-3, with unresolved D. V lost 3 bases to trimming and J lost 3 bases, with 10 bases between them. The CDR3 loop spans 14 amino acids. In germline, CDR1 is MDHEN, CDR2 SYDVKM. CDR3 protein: CASSFSGLTDTQYF. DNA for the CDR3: TGTGCCAGCAGTTTTTCAGGTTTAACAGATACGCAGTATTTT.

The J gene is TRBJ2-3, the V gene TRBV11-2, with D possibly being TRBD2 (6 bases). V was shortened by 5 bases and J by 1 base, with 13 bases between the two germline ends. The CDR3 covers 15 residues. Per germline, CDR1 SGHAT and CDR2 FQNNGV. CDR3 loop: CASSLGASGTDTQYF. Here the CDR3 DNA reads TGTGCCAGCAGCCTAGGGGCTAGCGGCACAGATACGCAGTATTTT. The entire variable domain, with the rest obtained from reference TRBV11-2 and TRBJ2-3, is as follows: EAGVAQSPRYKIIEKRQSVAFWCNPISGHATLYWYQQILGQGPKLLIQFQNNGVVDDSQLPKDRFSAERLKGVDSTLKIQPAKLEDSAVYLCASSLGASGTDTQYFGPGTRLTVL.

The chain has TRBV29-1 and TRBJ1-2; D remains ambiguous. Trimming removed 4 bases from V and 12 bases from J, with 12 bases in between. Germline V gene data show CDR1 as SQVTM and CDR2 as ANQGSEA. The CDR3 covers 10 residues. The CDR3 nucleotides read TGCAGCGTTGTAGGCGGGCCGCACACCTTC. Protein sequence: CSVVGGPHTF.

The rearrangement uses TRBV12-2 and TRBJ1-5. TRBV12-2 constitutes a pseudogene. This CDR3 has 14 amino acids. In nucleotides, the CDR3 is TGTGCAAGTCGCTTAAAACAGCGGGGCAGGCCCCAGCATTTT. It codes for CASRLKQRGRPQHF.

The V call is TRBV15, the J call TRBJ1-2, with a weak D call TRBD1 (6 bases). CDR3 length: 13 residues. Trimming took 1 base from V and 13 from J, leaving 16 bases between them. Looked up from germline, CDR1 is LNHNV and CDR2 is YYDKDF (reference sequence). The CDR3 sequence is CATSRGGRGTATF. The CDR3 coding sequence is TGTGCCACCAGCAGAGGGGGGAGGGGGACCGCCACCTTC.

The CDR3 DNA reads as TGTGCCAGCAGCTCGAGGGCCCCTAGCGGGGCTTACAATGAGCAGTTCTTC. Its protein is CASSSRAPSGAYNEQFF. This chain connects TRBV7-3 to TRBJ2-1; 9 positions agree with TRBD2. The V segment lost 4 bases and the J segment 4 bases; nucleotides outside the gene matches: 11. The CDR3 extends over 17 amino acids. The V gene's germline CDR1 is SGHTA and CDR2 FQGTGA.

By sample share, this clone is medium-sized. In DNA form, the CDR3 reads TGCGCCAGCAGTGTAGACTATGGCTACACCTTC. Its translation is CASSVDYGYTF. The chain has TRBV10-1 and TRBJ1-2, with D hard to call. CDR1 is WNHNN and CDR2 is SYGVQD in the germline V gene (reference sequence). V lost 4 bases and J lost 3, with 3 bases in between. The CDR3 totals 11 residues.

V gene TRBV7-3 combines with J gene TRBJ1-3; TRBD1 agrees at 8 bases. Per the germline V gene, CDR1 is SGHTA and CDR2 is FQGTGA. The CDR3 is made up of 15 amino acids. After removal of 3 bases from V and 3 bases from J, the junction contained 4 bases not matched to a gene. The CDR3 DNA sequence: TGTGCCAGCAGCTTGACAGGGGAGGTTGGAAACACCATATATTTT. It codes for CASSLTGEVGNTIYF.

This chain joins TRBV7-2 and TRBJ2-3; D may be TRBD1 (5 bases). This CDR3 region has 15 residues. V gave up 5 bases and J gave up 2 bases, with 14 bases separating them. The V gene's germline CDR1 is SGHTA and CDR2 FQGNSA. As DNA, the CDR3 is TGTGCCAGCAGCCCGCAGGGCAGTTACACAGATACGCAGTATTTT. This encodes CASSPQGSYTDTQYF.

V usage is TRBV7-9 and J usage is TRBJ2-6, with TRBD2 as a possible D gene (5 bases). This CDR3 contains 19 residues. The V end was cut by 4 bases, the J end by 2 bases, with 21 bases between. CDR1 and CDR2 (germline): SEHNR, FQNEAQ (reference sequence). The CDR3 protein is CASSSPPGGTYPGANVLTF. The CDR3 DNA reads TGTGCCAGCAGCTCTCCCCCCGGAGGTACCTACCCTGGGGCCAACGTCCTGACTTTC.

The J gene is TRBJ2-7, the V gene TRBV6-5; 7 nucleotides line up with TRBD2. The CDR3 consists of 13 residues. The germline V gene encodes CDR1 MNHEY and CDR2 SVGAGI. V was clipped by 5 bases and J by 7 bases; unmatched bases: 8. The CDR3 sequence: CASSPSGMPEQYF. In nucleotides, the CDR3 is TGTGCCAGCAGTCCTAGCGGAATGCCAGAGCAGTACTTC.

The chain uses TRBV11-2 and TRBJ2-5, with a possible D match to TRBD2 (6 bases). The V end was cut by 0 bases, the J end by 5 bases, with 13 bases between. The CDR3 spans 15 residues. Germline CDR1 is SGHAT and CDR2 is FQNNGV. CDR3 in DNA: TGTGCCAGCAGCTTAGATCGGGGGACCGGGGAGACCCAGTACTTC. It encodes CASSLDRGTGETQYF.

DNA for the CDR3: TGCGCCAGCAGGCCGAGGCTCCTAGCGGGGGGGGAAGAGACCCAGTACTTC. Encoded protein: CASRPRLLAGGEETQYF. The rearrangement uses TRBV5-1 and TRBJ2-5; 12 bases fit TRBD2. The length of the CDR3 is 17 residues. V gave up 5 bases and J gave up 3 bases; unmatched junction bases: 11. CDR1 and CDR2 (germline): SGHRS, YFSETQ.

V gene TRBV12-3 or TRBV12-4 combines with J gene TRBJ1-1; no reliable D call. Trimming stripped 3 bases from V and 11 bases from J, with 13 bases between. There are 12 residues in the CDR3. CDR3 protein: CASSFTAREAFF. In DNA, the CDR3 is TGTGCCAGCAGTTTTACGGCTCGGGAGGCTTTCTTT.

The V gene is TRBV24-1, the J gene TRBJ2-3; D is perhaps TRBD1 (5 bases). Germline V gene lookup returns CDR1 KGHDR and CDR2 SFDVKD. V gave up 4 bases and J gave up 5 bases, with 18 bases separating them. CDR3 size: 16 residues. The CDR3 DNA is TGTGCCACCAGTGACACCCTAGGGGCACTGGGAGATACGCAGTATTTT. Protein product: CATSDTLGALGDTQYF.

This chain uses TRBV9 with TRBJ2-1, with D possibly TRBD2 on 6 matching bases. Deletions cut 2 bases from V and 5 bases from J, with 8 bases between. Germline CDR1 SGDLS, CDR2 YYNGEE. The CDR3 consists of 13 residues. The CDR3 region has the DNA TGTGCCAGCAGCGTTAGCGGAGACAATGAGCAGTTCTTC. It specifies CASSVSGDNEQFF. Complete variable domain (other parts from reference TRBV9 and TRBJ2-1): DSGVTQTPKHLITATGQRVTLRCSPRSGDLSVYWYQQSLDQGLQFLIQYYNGEERAKGNILERFSAQQFPDLHSELNLSSLELGDSALYFCASSVSGDNEQFFGPGTRLTVL.

CDR3 DNA: TGTGCCATCTCTTTCCAGGGCCACACTGAAGCTTTCTTT. Protein product: CAISFQGHTEAFF. The V and J genes are TRBV10-3 and TRBJ1-1; tentative D call: TRBD1 (5 bases). CDR1 is ENHRY, CDR2 SYGVKD, per germline. V lost 8 bases, J lost 3 bases, and 13 bases lay in between. The CDR3 contains 13 residues.

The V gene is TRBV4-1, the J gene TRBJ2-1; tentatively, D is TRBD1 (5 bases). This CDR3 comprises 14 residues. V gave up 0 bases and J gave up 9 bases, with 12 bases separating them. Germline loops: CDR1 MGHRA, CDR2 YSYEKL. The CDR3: CASSQDGHRGEQFF. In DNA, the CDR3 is TGCGCCAGCAGCCAAGACGGGCATAGGGGTGAGCAGTTCTTC.

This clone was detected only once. The CDR3 loop is CASSDLTGYGYTF. The CDR3 nucleotides are TGTGCCAGCAGTGACCTGACAGGATACGGCTACACCTTC. V and J are TRBV6-1 and TRBJ1-2; weak D call: TRBD1 (6 bases). The CDR3 contains 13 residues. The germline V gene encodes CDR1 MNHNS and CDR2 SASEGT. V was pared by 3 bases and J by 8 bases, with 13 bases between.

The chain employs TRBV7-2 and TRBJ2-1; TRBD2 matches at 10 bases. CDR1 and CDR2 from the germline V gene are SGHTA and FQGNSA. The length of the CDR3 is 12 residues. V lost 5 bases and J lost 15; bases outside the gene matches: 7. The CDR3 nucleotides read TGTGCCAGCAGCCTTAGCGGGAGGTCACTGTTCTTC. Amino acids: CASSLSGRSLFF. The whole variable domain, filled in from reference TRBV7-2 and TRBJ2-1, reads GAGVSQSPSNKVTEKGKDVELRCDPISGHTALYWYRQSLGQGLEFLIYFQGNSAPDKSGLPSDRFSAERTGGSVSTLTIQRTQQEDSAVYLCASSLSGRSLFFGPGTRLTVL.

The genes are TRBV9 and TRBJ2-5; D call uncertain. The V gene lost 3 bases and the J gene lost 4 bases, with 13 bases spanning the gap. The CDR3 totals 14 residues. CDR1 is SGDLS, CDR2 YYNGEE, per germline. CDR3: CASSESGGLETQYF. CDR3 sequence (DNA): TGTGCCAGCAGCGAATCGGGTGGGTTAGAGACCCAGTACTTC. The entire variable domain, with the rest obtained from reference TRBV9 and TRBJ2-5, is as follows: DSGVTQTPKHLITATGQRVTLRCSPRSGDLSVYWYQQSLDQGLQFLIQYYNGEERAKGNILERFSAQQFPDLHSELNLSSLELGDSALYFCASSESGGLETQYFGPGTRLLVL.